Below, 27 T cell receptor beta chains from the same sample are listed, as sequenced in a study of cytomegalovirus exposure and HLA in healthy donors. 13 Jbeta primers and 60 Vbeta primers were used for the PCR. Method: immunoSEQ multiplex PCR; TCRdb's copy keeps in-frame clones and lacks some. The sample records 200,000 to 250,000 clones, 76% being singletons. The sample consisted of PBMCs. The receptors originated from a man aged 18 to 35 in good health and CMV-seronegative.

This rearrangement joins TRBV25-1 to TRBJ2-7; D is perhaps TRBD2 (6 bases). The V end lost 4 bases, the J end lost 0 bases, and 13 bases lay between the germline ends. This CDR3 comprises 15 residues. CDR1 is MGHDK and CDR2 is SYGVNS in the germline V gene. The chain's CDR3 is CASSAMGLNSYEQYF. The CDR3 DNA follows: TGTGCCAGCAGTGCGATGGGACTTAACTCCTACGAGCAGTACTTC.

This clone was seen a single time. The chain links TRBV10-1 to TRBJ1-1; 10 positions match TRBD1. The CDR3 has 14 residues. The germline gives CDR1 WNHNN, CDR2 SYGVQD (reference sequence). J lost 3 bases, V lost 6 bases, and 4 bases had no gene match. The CDR3 reads CASSHGTGDTEAFF. CDR3 nucleotides: TGCGCCAGCAGCCACGGGACAGGGGACACTGAAGCTTTCTTT.

In nucleotides, the CDR3 is TGTGCCAGCAGTGAACAGGGCGACAATGAAAAACTGTTTTTT. Residues: CASSEQGDNEKLFF. V and J are TRBV6-1 and TRBJ1-4, with TRBD1 as a possible D gene (5 bases). The germline V gene has CDR1 MNHNS and CDR2 SASEGT. Trimming removed 2 bases at V and 5 bases at J, with 9 bases between. The CDR3 is 14 amino acids.

Written as DNA, the CDR3 is TGTGCCAGCACTAATAAAGATCCCATTCTAGATACGCAGTATTTT. Translating it yields CASTNKDPILDTQYF. This chain connects TRBV7-9 to TRBJ2-3; D not certain. V dropped 7 bases and J dropped 5 bases, with 19 bases sitting between them. CDR1 is SEHNR, CDR2 FQNEAQ, per germline (reference sequence). The CDR3 spans 15 residues.

For the CDR3, the DNA is TGTGCCAGCAGTTTACCGGGACAAGTCCCAGATAATGAGCAGTTCTTC. Translated: CASSLPGQVPDNEQFF. The gene calls are TRBV28 and TRBJ2-1; possibly TRBD1 for D (6 bases). This CDR3 is built from 16 residues. Trimming shortened V by 2 bases and J by 7 bases, and 18 bases separated the two germline ends. Germline CDR1 is MDHEN and CDR2 is SYDVKM.

V is TRBV18 and J is TRBJ1-2, with 7 bases matching TRBD1. The CDR3 contains 17 residues. In germline, CDR1 is KGHSH, CDR2 LQKENI. V shed 3 bases, J shed 0 bases, and the junction held 10 bases outside the gene matches. The CDR3 coding sequence is TGTGCCAGCTCACCCTCCTCGGGACAGACGGCTAACTATGGCTACACCTTC. This codes for CASSPSSGQTANYGYTF.

V gene TRBV7-9 combines with J gene TRBJ1-1; possibly TRBD1 for D (5 bases). This CDR3 spans 16 amino acids. CDR1 is SEHNR and CDR2 is FQNEAQ in the germline V gene (reference sequence). Trimming shortened V by 1 base and J by 2 bases, and 14 bases separated the two germline ends. Written as DNA, the CDR3 is TGTGCCAGCAGCTTAGTGGGGGGGGGATCTAACACTGAAGCTTTCTTT. Its protein is CASSLVGGGSNTEAFF.

The chain couples TRBV6-1 to TRBJ1-4, with 7 bases identical to TRBD1. The germline CDR1 and CDR2 sequences are MNHNS and SASEGT. V was pared by 9 bases and J by 7 bases, with 11 bases of the junction left unmatched. The CDR3 totals 14 residues. CDR3 loop: CASVDRSSIEKLFF. As DNA, the CDR3 is TGTGCCAGTGTGGACAGGTCAAGTATTGAAAAACTGTTTTTT.

This clone was detected only a few times. The V gene is TRBV7-9, the J gene TRBJ2-7; no definite D call. V lost 0 bases to trimming and J lost 6 bases, with 9 bases between them. CDR1 and CDR2 from the germline V gene are SEHNR and FQNEAQ (reference sequence). This CDR3 is 13 amino acids long. CDR3 protein: CASSLAGAREQYF. In DNA, the CDR3 is TGTGCCAGCAGCTTAGCGGGCGCCCGCGAGCAGTACTTC.

The rearrangement joins TRBV30 to TRBJ1-3; tentative D call: TRBD1 (6 bases). Per the germline V gene, CDR1 is GTSNPN and CDR2 is SVGIG (reference sequence). The CDR3 extends over 14 amino acids. Between the trimmed V and J ends, which lost 2 bases and 0 bases, there was a span of 8 bases. This CDR3 is CAWSRDISGNTIYF. In nucleotides, the CDR3 is TGTGCCTGGAGTAGGGACATCTCTGGAAACACCATATATTTT.

The rearrangement uses TRBV7-9 and TRBJ2-7; D is unclear. The CDR3 is 11 amino acids. The germline CDR1 and CDR2 sequences are SEHNR and FQNEAQ (reference sequence). Trimming stripped 4 bases from V and 6 bases from J, with 7 bases between. Here the CDR3 reads CASSSTSEQYF. The CDR3 bases are TGTGCCAGCAGCTCGACAAGCGAGCAGTACTTC.

The rearrangement joins TRBV7-3 to TRBJ1-2, with TRBD1 matching over 8 bases. The germline gives CDR1 SGHTA, CDR2 FQGTGA. The CDR3 totals 13 residues. V shed 3 bases and J 6 bases; nucleotides not matched to a gene: 3. The CDR3 nucleotides are TGTGCCAGCAGCTTTGACAGGGGCGATGGCTACACCTTC. Amino acid sequence: CASSFDRGDGYTF.

The gene calls are TRBV5-4 and TRBJ1-6; TRBD1 might be the D (5 bases). Germline V gene lookup returns CDR1 SGHNT and CDR2 YYREEE (reference sequence). V lost 0 bases, J lost 8 bases, and 12 bases lay in between. The CDR3 length is 15 residues. The CDR3 spells CASSLASGRDSPLHF. The CDR3 DNA sequence: TGTGCCAGCAGCTTGGCTTCAGGGAGGGATTCACCCCTCCACTTT.

This clone showed up just once. V and J are TRBV11-2 and TRBJ2-7; TRBD2 aligns across 9 bases. This CDR3 has 17 amino acids. The germline CDR1 and CDR2 sequences are SGHAT and FQNNGV. The V segment lost 5 bases and the J segment 4 bases; nucleotides outside the gene matches: 15. The chain's CDR3 is CASSASGAGGPRYEQYF. CDR3 nucleotides: TGTGCCAGCAGCGCCTCGGGCGCGGGAGGGCCTCGTTACGAGCAGTACTTC.

This chain links TRBV7-8 with TRBJ2-3; tentatively, D is TRBD2 (6 bases). Trimming took off 4 bases at V and 6 bases at J, with 20 bases between the two ends. The CDR3 has 16 residues. Germline lookup yields CDR1 SGHVS and CDR2 FQNEAQ. The CDR3 here is CASSWEAAHTPDTQYF. The CDR3 DNA reads TGTGCCAGCAGCTGGGAGGCGGCACACACTCCGGATACGCAGTATTTT.

The V and J genes are TRBV29-1 and TRBJ2-7, with D possibly TRBD2 on 6 matching bases. Germline V gene sequence: CDR1 SQVTM, CDR2 ANQGSEA. The ends were cut back, 3 bases at V and 7 bases at J, with 16 bases in the middle. The CDR3 consists of 13 residues. The CDR3 sequence: CSVDGGALAEQYF. CDR3 nucleotides: TGCAGCGTTGATGGAGGGGCCCTAGCTGAGCAGTACTTC.

In DNA, the CDR3 is TGTGCCAGCAGCTCGGGACTTCCGGGGGATACGCAGTATTTT. The encoded protein is CASSSGLPGDTQYF. V gene TRBV5-6 combines with J gene TRBJ2-3; the D gene is possibly TRBD2 (6 bases). The CDR3 has 14 amino acids. V was cut by 3 bases and J by 6 bases, with 14 bases left in between. Germline assignment: CDR1 SGHDT and CDR2 YYEEEE.

A few counts support this clone. The rearrangement uses TRBV9 and TRBJ2-7; D may be TRBD1 (5 bases). V was cut by 1 base and J by 3 bases, with 11 bases left in between. CDR3 length: 14 amino acids. Germline values: CDR1 SGDLS, CDR2 YYNGEE. CDR3 region: CASSVNTGNYEQYF. The CDR3, as DNA: TGTGCCAGCAGCGTAAATACAGGCAACTACGAGCAGTACTTC.

As DNA, the CDR3 is TGTGCCAGTTTAGAACCGGGACAGGGGGCAGGTCAGCCCCAGCATTTT. It is translated as CASLEPGQGAGQPQHF. V gene TRBV19 combines with J gene TRBJ1-5, with 12 bases that match TRBD1. Looked up from germline, CDR1 is LNHDA and CDR2 is SQIVND (reference sequence). The junction had 11 bases not matched to a gene; V was cut back by 8 bases and J by 6 bases. This CDR3 is 16 amino acids long.

This clone has a handful of counts. The chain uses TRBV6-5 and TRBJ1-1; a possible D gene is TRBD1 (6 bases). CDR1 and CDR2 (germline): MNHEY, SVGAGI. V shed 2 bases and J shed 4 bases, with 11 bases lying between them. CDR3 length equals 14 residues. The CDR3 DNA reads TGTGCCAGCAGTTACGAGGGGGTTGGCACTGAAGCTTTCTTT. Its protein product is CASSYEGVGTEAFF.

This rearrangement joins TRBV30 to TRBJ1-6, with 7 bases that match TRBD1. The CDR3 totals 13 residues. V was clipped by 5 bases and J by 4 bases; unmatched bases: 2. The germline CDR1 and CDR2 sequences are GTSNPN and SVGIG (reference sequence). This chain's CDR3 is CAWQQGYNSPLHF. The CDR3 DNA is TGTGCCTGGCAACAGGGGTATAATTCACCCCTCCACTTT.

This chain uses TRBV6-1 with TRBJ1-2; D is unresolved. V shed 2 bases and J shed 3 bases, with 7 bases lying between them. Germline V gene data show CDR1 as MNHNS and CDR2 as SASEGT. This CDR3 spans 13 amino acids. This chain's CDR3 is CASSETTDYGYTF. The DNA for the CDR3 is TGTGCCAGCAGTGAAACGACTGACTATGGCTACACCTTC.

This chain connects TRBV30 to TRBJ1-1; 8 bases line up with TRBD1. With 4 bases clipped from V and 5 bases from J, the junction kept 9 bases outside the gene matches. The CDR3 length is 14 residues. The germline CDR1 and CDR2 sequences are GTSNPN and SVGIG (reference sequence). CDR3 sequence reads: CAWIPQGGLTEAFF. The CDR3 DNA reads as TGTGCCTGGATACCACAGGGGGGACTTACTGAAGCTTTCTTT.

This clone is a singleton in its sample. The gene calls are TRBV5-4 and TRBJ2-2; D gene uncertain. The CDR3 contains 15 residues. Between the trimmed V and J ends, which lost 4 bases and 7 bases, there was a span of 17 bases. CDR1 is SGHNT, CDR2 YYREEE, per germline (reference sequence). DNA of the CDR3: TGTGCCAGCAGCCAAAGTTACTTAAATGGCGGGGAGCTGTTTTTT. Translating it yields CASSQSYLNGGELFF.

The rearrangement links TRBV5-6 to TRBJ2-4; perhaps TRBD2 as D (7 bases). The CDR3 is 15 amino acids. Germline loops: CDR1 SGHDT, CDR2 YYEEEE. Deletions cut 4 bases from V and 5 bases from J, with 16 bases between. The CDR3 region is CASSGSAGAENIQYF. For the CDR3, the DNA is TGTGCCAGCAGCGGAAGTGCGGGGGCTGAAAACATTCAGTACTTC.

The CDR3 loop is CASSDQGSSGANVLTF. The CDR3 bases are TGTGCCAGCAGTGACCAGGGGTCCTCTGGGGCCAACGTCCTGACTTTC. The chain is built from TRBV6-1 and TRBJ2-6, with D possibly matching TRBD1 (6 bases). Trimming stripped 3 bases from V and 0 bases from J, with 9 bases between. The CDR3 length is 16 residues. Germline V gene lookup returns CDR1 MNHNS and CDR2 SASEGT.

In its sample, this clone was seen a few times. The CDR3: CASSYRGMNTEAFF. CDR3 DNA: TGTGCCAGCAGCTACAGGGGGATGAACACTGAAGCTTTCTTT. The chain recombines TRBV7-2 with TRBJ1-1; 8 bases agree with TRBD1. J gave up 0 bases and V 4 bases, and 1 base lay outside the gene matches. This CDR3 is 14 amino acids long. Germline loops: CDR1 SGHTA, CDR2 FQGNSA. The complete variable domain, with remaining parts taken from reference TRBV7-2 and TRBJ1-1, reads GAGVSQSPSNKVTEKGKDVELRCDPISGHTALYWYRQSLGQGLEFLIYFQGNSAPDKSGLPSDRFSAERTGGSVSTLTIQRTQQEDSAVYLCASSYRGMNTEAFFGQGTRLTVV.